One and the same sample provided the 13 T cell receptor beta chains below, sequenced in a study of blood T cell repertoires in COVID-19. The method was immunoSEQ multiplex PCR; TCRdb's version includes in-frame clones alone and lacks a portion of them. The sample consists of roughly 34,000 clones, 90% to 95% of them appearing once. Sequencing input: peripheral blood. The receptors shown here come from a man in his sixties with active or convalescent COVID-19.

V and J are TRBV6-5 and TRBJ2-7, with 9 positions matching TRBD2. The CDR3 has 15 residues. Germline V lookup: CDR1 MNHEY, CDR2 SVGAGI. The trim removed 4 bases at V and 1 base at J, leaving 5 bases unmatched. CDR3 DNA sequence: TGTGCCAGCAGTTCGACTAGCGGAATTTCCTACGAGCAGTACTTC. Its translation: CASSSTSGISYEQYF.

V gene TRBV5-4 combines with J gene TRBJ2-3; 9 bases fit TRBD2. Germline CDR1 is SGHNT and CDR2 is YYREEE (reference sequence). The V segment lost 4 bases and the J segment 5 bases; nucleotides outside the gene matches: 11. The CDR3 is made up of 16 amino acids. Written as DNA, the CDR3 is TGTGCCAGCAGCGGACTGGCGGGGGGGCCGAAAGATACGCAGTATTTT. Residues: CASSGLAGGPKDTQYF.

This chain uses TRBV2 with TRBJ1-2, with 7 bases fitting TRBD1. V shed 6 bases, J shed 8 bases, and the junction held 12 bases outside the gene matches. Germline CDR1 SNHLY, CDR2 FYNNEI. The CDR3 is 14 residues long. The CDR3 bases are TGTGCCAGCAGCCTCCAACGGACAGGTTCGGGCTACACCTTC. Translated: CASSLQRTGSGYTF.

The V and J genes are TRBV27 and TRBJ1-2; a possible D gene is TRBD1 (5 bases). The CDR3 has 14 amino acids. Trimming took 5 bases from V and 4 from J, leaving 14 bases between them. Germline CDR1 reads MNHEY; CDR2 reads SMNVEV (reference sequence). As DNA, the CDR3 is TGTGCCAGCAGTGCCGGGACCGGGGGCTATGGCTACACCTTC. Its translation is CASSAGTGGYGYTF.

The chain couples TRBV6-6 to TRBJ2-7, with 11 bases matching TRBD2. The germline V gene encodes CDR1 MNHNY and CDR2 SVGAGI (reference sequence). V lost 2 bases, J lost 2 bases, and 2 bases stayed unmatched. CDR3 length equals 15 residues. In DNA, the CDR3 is TGTGCCAGCAGTTACATGGGACTAGCGGCCTACGAGCAGTACTTC. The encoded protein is CASSYMGLAAYEQYF.

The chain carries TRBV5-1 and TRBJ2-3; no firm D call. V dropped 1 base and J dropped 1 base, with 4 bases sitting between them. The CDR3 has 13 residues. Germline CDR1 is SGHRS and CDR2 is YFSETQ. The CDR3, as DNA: TGCGCCAGCAGCTTGCCCGGCACAGATACGCAGTATTTT. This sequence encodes CASSLPGTDTQYF.

CDR3 coding DNA: TGTGCCAGCAGCCATCTTACAGGGGACGAGCAGTACTTC. It encodes CASSHLTGDEQYF. The V and J genes are TRBV5-4 and TRBJ2-7; TRBD1 matches at 7 bases. CDR1 and CDR2 from the germline V gene are SGHNT and YYREEE (reference sequence). CDR3 length equals 13 residues. V shed 4 bases and J 5 bases; nucleotides not matched to a gene: 6.

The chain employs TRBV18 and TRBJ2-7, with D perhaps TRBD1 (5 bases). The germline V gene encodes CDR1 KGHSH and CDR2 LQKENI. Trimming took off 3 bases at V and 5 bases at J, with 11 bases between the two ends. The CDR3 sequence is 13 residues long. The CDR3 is CASSPLDSDEQYF. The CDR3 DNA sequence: TGTGCCAGCTCACCCCTCGACAGTGACGAGCAGTACTTC.

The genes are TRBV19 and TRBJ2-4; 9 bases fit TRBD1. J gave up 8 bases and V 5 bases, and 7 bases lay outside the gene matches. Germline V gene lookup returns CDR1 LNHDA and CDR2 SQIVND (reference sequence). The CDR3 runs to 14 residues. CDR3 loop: CASSPHRGPDIQYF. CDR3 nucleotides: TGTGCCAGTAGTCCCCACAGGGGGCCGGACATTCAGTACTTC.

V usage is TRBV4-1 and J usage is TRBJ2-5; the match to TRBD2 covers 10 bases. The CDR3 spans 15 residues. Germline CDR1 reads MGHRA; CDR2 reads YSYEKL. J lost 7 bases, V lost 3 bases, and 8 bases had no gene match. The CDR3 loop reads CASSQRLAGAGTQYF. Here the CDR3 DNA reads TGCGCCAGCAGCCAGCGGCTAGCGGGAGCAGGGACCCAGTACTTC.

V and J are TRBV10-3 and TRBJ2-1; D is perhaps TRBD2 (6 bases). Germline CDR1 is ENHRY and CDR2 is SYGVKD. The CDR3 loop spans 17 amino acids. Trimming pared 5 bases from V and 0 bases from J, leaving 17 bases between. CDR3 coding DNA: TGTGCCATCAGTAACCCCGACCGGGACTCCTCCTACAATGAGCAGTTCTTC. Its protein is CAISNPDRDSSYNEQFF.

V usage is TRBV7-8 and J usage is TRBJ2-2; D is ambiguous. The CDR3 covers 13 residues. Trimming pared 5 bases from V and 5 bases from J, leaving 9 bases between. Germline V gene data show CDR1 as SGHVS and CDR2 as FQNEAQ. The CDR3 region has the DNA TGTGCCAGCAGCCGATCCCTGACCGGGGAGCTGTTTTTT. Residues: CASSRSLTGELFF. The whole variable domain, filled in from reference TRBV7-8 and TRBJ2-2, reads GAGVSQSPRYKVAKRGQDVALRCDPISGHVSLFWYQQALGQGPEFLTYFQNEAQLDKSGLPSDRFFAERPEGSVSTLKIQRTQQEDSAVYLCASSRSLTGELFFGEGSRLTVL.

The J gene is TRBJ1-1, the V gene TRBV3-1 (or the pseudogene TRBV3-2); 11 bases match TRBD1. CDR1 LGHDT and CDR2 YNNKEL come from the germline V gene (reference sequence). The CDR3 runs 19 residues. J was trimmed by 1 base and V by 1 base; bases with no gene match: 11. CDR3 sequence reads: CASSQGLFGQGARNTEAFF. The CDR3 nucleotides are TGTGCCAGCAGCCAAGGCCTCTTCGGACAGGGGGCTAGGAACACTGAAGCTTTCTTT.